The source of this T cell receptor (beta chain) is a study of blood T cell repertoires in COVID-19. Turning to the study itself: Samples taken during acute and convalescent COVID-19 were collected in the United States, Italy and Spain.

The CDR3 spans 17 residues. J gave up 3 bases and V 4 bases, and 8 bases lay outside the gene matches. Germline CDR1 is LGHNA and CDR2 is YSLEER. In the original workflow: Nucleated cell counts were estimated from reference gene primer amplification. Profiling relied on immunoSEQ multiplex PCR, and the TCRdb table lists in-frame clones only, not all of them. The V and J calls and clone size were taken over from that table, and D and trimming were inferred from the DNA. Among around 200,000 clones listed, roughly 80% were seen once. Sequenced sample: peripheral blood. This receptor was identified in a woman between 50 and 59 years old with acute or convalescent COVID-19. The genes are TRBV4-3 and TRBJ2-6; 8 bases agree with TRBD1. The chain's CDR3 is CASSLSAGTGGANVLTF. CDR3 DNA: TGCGCCAGCAGCCTTTCAGCCGGGACAGGTGGGGCCAACGTCCTGACTTTC.